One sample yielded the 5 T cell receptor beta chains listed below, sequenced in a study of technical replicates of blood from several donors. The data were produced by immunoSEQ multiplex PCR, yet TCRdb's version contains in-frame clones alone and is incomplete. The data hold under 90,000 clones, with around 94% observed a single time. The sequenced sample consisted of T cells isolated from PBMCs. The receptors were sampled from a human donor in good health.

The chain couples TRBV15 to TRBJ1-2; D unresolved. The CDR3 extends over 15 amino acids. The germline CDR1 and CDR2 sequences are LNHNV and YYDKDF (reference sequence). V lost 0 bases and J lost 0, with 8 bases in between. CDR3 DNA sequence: TGTGCCACCAGCAGAGAGAGAGGCCCTAACTATGGCTACACCTTC. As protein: CATSRERGPNYGYTF. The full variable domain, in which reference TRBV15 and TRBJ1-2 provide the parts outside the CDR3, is DAMVIQNPRYQVTQFGKPVTLSCSQTLNHNVMYWYQQKSSQAPKLLFHYYDKDFNNEADTPDNFQSRRPNTSFCFLDIRSPGLGDTAMYLCATSRERGPNYGYTFGSGTRLTVV.

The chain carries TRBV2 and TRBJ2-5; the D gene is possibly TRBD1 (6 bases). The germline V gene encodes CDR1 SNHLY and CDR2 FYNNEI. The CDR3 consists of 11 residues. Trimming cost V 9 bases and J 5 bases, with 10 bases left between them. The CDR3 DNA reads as TGTGCCAGTGAGCAGGGGGAGACCCAGTACTTC. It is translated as CASEQGETQYF.

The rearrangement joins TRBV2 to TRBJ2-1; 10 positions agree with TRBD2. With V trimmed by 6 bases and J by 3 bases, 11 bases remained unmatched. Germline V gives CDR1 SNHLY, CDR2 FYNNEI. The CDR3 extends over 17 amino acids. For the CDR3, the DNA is TGTGCCAGCAGCAACAAACCGGGACTAGCGTTCTACAATGAGCAGTTCTTC. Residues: CASSNKPGLAFYNEQFF.

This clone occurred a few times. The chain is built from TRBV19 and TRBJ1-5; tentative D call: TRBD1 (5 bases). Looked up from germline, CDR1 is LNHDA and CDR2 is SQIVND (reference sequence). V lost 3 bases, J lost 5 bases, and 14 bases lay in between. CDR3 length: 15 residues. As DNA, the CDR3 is TGTGCCAGTAGTATTCCCCTGACAGCTTATCAGCCCCAGCATTTT. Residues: CASSIPLTAYQPQHF.

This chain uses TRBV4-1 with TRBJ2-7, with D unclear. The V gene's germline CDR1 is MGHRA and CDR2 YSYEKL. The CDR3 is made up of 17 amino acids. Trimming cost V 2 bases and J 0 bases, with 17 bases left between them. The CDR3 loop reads CASSQMGQTPVSYEQYF. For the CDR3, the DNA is TGCGCCAGCAGCCAAATGGGCCAAACCCCCGTCTCCTACGAGCAGTACTTC.